Listed here are 21 T cell receptor beta chains from one sample, sequenced in a study of blood T cell repertoires in COVID-19 (TCRdb year 2020). Libraries were prepared through the immunoSEQ multiplex PCR assay. Imported from immuneACCESS, the table was reduced by TCRdb to in-frame sequences with V and J called. These copies leave out some clones; in studies compared against another copy, an unresolved V gene accounts for under half, and the cause of the remainder is not known. Recorded for this sample are 250,000 or so clones; 85% to 90% of them occurred a single time. The ten largest make up 4% to 5% of the sample. The sample taken for sequencing was peripheral blood. Receptors were obtained from a middle-aged woman who had recovered from COVID-19.

The V gene is TRBV3-1 (or the pseudogene TRBV3-2), the J gene TRBJ1-3; D is possibly TRBD1 (6 bases). Trimming took 2 bases from V and 2 from J, leaving 10 bases between them. The CDR3 sequence is 15 residues long. The germline V gene encodes CDR1 LGHDT and CDR2 YNNKEL (reference sequence). The CDR3 sequence is CASSQTGLTGNTIYF. CDR3 DNA: TGTGCCAGCAGCCAAACAGGGTTGACTGGAAACACCATATATTTT.

This CDR3 reads CASSPTRDSQEQFF. The CDR3 nucleotides are TGCGCCAGCAGCCCTACCCGGGATAGTCAGGAGCAGTTCTTC. The chain links TRBV5-1 to TRBJ2-1; D possibly corresponds to TRBD2 (5 bases). Germline values: CDR1 SGHRS, CDR2 YFSETQ. V lost 4 bases and J lost 10, with 18 bases in between. The CDR3 is made up of 14 amino acids.

The CDR3 bases are TGTGCCAGCACTCCTAGCAGCTCCTACGAGCAGTACTTC. Protein product: CASTPSSSYEQYF. The chain is built from TRBV28 and TRBJ2-7, with TRBD2 as a possible D gene (5 bases). CDR1 MDHEN and CDR2 SYDVKM come from the germline V gene. V shed 7 bases and J shed 0 bases, with 10 bases lying between them. The CDR3 sequence is 13 residues long.

This chain links TRBV10-2 with TRBJ2-1, with D unclear. CDR1 is WSHSY and CDR2 is SAAADI in the germline V gene. The CDR3 runs 14 residues. V was shortened by 0 bases and J by 5 bases, with 8 bases between the two germline ends. CDR3 in DNA: TGCGCCAGCAGTGAGTCGGCAGGAAACAATGAGCAGTTCTTC. It is translated as CASSESAGNNEQFF.

This chain uses TRBV29-1 with TRBJ2-2, with 11 bases aligning to TRBD2. This CDR3 has 16 residues. The V gene end was trimmed by 7 bases and the J gene end by 1 base; junction bases not matched to a gene: 8. CDR1 and CDR2 from the germline V gene are SQVTM and ANQGSEA. CDR3 DNA sequence: TGCAGCGCAATGCTAGCGGGAGGACTGAACACCGGGGAGCTGTTTTTT. It translates to CSAMLAGGLNTGELFF.

The chain employs TRBV21-1 and TRBJ1-5; TRBD1 was called by the table and not checked on the DNA. TRBV21-1 is tagged as a pseudogene. This CDR3 comprises 16 residues. The CDR3 DNA reads as TGTGCCAGCAGCAAAGAACAAAATGCTGGCAATCAGCCCCAGCATTTT. Its translation is CASSKEQNAGNQPQHF.

This clone was seen just once. This chain uses TRBV6-2 or TRBV6-3 with TRBJ1-1; a weak D match, TRBD1 (5 bases). This CDR3 has 13 residues. Between the trimmed V and J ends, which lost 5 bases and 6 bases, there was a span of 13 bases. The germline gives CDR1 MNHEY, CDR2 SVGEGT. The CDR3 is CASSTAPGAEAFF. The CDR3 bases are TGTGCCAGCAGTACGGCCCCGGGGGCTGAAGCTTTCTTT.

V usage is TRBV23-1 and J usage is TRBJ2-5, with 13 bases lining up with TRBD2. TRBV23-1 belongs to the ORF category, with a function that is uncertain. The CDR3 sequence is 19 residues long. V shed 2 bases, J shed 5 bases, and the junction held 14 bases outside the gene matches. The CDR3 region has the DNA TGCGCCAGCAGTCAAGCGACCACTAGCGGGGGGGCCTTAATTGAGACCCAGTACTTC. Translated, it gives CASSQATTSGGALIETQYF.

The J gene is TRBJ2-3, the V gene TRBV19; 9 positions agree with TRBD2. The germline V gene has CDR1 LNHDA and CDR2 SQIVND (reference sequence). This CDR3 is 14 amino acids long. The trim removed 7 bases at V and 1 base at J, leaving 3 bases unmatched. The CDR3 region has the DNA TGTGCCAGTACCGCTAGCGGGGGCACAGATACGCAGTATTTT. It specifies CASTASGGTDTQYF.

This clone was found a few times. The chain carries TRBV5-6 and TRBJ1-5; TRBD1 aligns across 8 bases. V lost 7 bases to trimming and J lost 8 bases; unmatched junction nucleotides: 8. The length of the CDR3 is 13 residues. CDR1 and CDR2 (germline): SGHDT, YYEEEE. The CDR3 DNA reads as TGTGCCAGCGGGACAGGCGGAGTGGAGCCCCAGCATTTT. The encoded protein is CASGTGGVEPQHF.

This clone was counted a few times. The chain couples TRBV2 to TRBJ1-4, with no clear D. CDR1 SNHLY and CDR2 FYNNEI come from the germline V gene. The CDR3 is 11 residues long. V was trimmed by 6 bases and J by 5 bases, leaving 4 bases between them. The CDR3 sequence is CASRQNEKLFF. The CDR3 nucleotides read TGTGCCAGCAGACAGAATGAAAAACTGTTTTTT.

The chain joins TRBV5-1 to TRBJ1-3; no definite D call. There are 13 residues in the CDR3. V lost 4 bases to trimming and J lost 1 base, with 6 bases between them. The germline V gene has CDR1 SGHRS and CDR2 YFSETQ. In DNA form, the CDR3 reads TGCGCCAGCAGCCCCGGGTCTGGAAACACCATATATTTT. Its protein product is CASSPGSGNTIYF.

The J gene is TRBJ2-7, the V gene TRBV28, with D hard to call. The V end was cut by 8 bases, the J end by 10 bases, with 21 bases between. This CDR3 has 13 residues. Germline CDR1 and CDR2: MDHEN and SYDVKM. The CDR3, as DNA: TGTGCCAGCTCCTCCCTGCGGATTAGTTCCCAGTACGTC. It codes for CASSSLRISSQYV.

The chain has TRBV3-1 (or the pseudogene TRBV3-2) and TRBJ2-7; perhaps TRBD1 as D (5 bases). The CDR3 is 16 amino acids. Trimming stripped 4 bases from V and 3 bases from J, with 19 bases between. Looked up from germline, CDR1 is LGHDT and CDR2 is YNNKEL (reference sequence). CDR3 nucleotides: TGTGCCAGCAGCCCCGAGTTGGGGCAGGGCTTCTACGAGCAGTACTTC. Amino acid sequence: CASSPELGQGFYEQYF.

The chain joins TRBV7-9 to TRBJ2-7, with D unresolved. The CDR3 contains 14 residues. Trimming cost V 3 bases and J 0 bases, with 9 bases left between them. The germline CDR1 and CDR2 sequences are SEHNR and FQNEAQ (reference sequence). The CDR3 loop is CASSLLYGSYEQYF. CDR3 DNA: TGTGCCAGCAGCTTGTTATACGGCTCCTACGAGCAGTACTTC.

V is TRBV30 and J is TRBJ1-2, with TRBD1 matching 9 bases. Germline CDR1 reads GTSNPN; CDR2 reads SVGIG (reference sequence). The CDR3 spans 14 residues. J was trimmed by 8 bases and V by 4 bases; bases with no gene match: 11. CDR3 sequence (DNA): TGTGCCTGGACCACCGGGACAGGGCTTAGAGGCTACACCTTC. Translating it yields CAWTTGTGLRGYTF.

The rearrangement links TRBV10-3 to TRBJ1-1; tentatively, D is TRBD1 (6 bases). CDR1 ENHRY and CDR2 SYGVKD come from the germline V gene. CDR3 length equals 15 residues. V was clipped by 10 bases and J by 1 base, with 19 bases between them. CDR3 amino acids: CATAPRQESNTEAFF. DNA for the CDR3: TGTGCCACTGCCCCCAGACAGGAATCGAACACTGAAGCTTTCTTT.

This clone was observed a single time. The chain employs TRBV7-2 and TRBJ2-1, with a weak D call TRBD2 (6 bases). CDR3 length: 14 residues. The ends were cut back, 1 base at V and 4 bases at J, with 8 bases in the middle. Per the germline V gene, CDR1 is SGHTA and CDR2 is FQGNSA. The CDR3 DNA follows: TGTGCCAGCAGCTTAGAACTAGCTTACAATGAGCAGTTCTTC. Translating gives CASSLELAYNEQFF.

This clone was detected once. Here the CDR3 DNA reads TGTGCCAGCAGCCAAGATCGGGGGGAGGATACCGGGGAGCTGTTTTTT. Amino acids: CASSQDRGEDTGELFF. The V gene is TRBV3-1 (or the pseudogene TRBV3-2), the J gene TRBJ2-2; the match to TRBD2 covers 7 bases. Germline lookup yields CDR1 LGHDT and CDR2 YNNKEL (reference sequence). This CDR3 is 16 amino acids long. V gave up 0 bases and J gave up 5 bases; unmatched junction bases: 6.

The V and J genes are TRBV3-1 (or the pseudogene TRBV3-2) and TRBJ2-7; 11 nucleotides align to TRBD2. V lost 4 bases, J lost 7 bases, and 3 bases stayed unmatched. Germline CDR1 LGHDT, CDR2 YNNKEL (reference sequence). This CDR3 is built from 13 residues. CDR3 bases: TGTGCCAGCAGCCCGGGACTAGCGGAAGAGCAGTACTTC. Its translation is CASSPGLAEEQYF.

This sequence joins TRBV27 and TRBJ2-1; D not certain. CDR1 MNHEY and CDR2 SMNVEV come from the germline V gene (reference sequence). Trimming left V 0 bases short and J 10 bases short, with 16 bases between. This CDR3 has 15 amino acids. CDR3 DNA sequence: TGTGCCAGCAGTTTATCACCCTTCCCTGGCCTGGAGCAGTTCTTC. Translating it yields CASSLSPFPGLEQFF.